This is a list of T cell receptor beta chains from one sample in a study of molecular identifiers for immune sequencing clone quantification. From the PCR reads, TCRdb called clonotypes with MiXCR, one entry per CDR3 protein. The sample has about 510,000 distinct CDR3 sequences, about 22% seen once. Sequences were obtained from naive CD8+ T cells from blood, with Jurkat cell RNA spiked in. The source is a human donor in good health. Some libraries in this study had Jurkat cell RNA spiked in. Each CDR3 is given with its conserved first and last residue. The D gene is left open where the match is weak. For some rows the clone size is stated as once, few or many, or as a class when expanded; others skip it.

V	J	size	length	D	CDR3	DNA
TRBV9	TRBJ2-1	few	15	TRBD1	CASSAGQGEYNEQFF	TGTGCCAGCAGCGCGGGACAGGGCGAATACAATGAGCAGTTCTTC
TRBV5-1	TRBJ1-3	many	16	TRBD1	CASSPGTGVAGNTIYF	TGCGCCAGCAGCCCCGGGACAGGAGTGGCCGGAAACACCATATATTTT
TRBV30	TRBJ1-4	many	12	.	CAWSVLGEKLFF	TGTGCCTGGAGTGTACTCGGTGAAAAACTGTTTTTT
TRBV4-1	TRBJ1-4	many	16	.	CASSQDPVRGDEKLFF	TGCGCCAGCAGCCAAGATCCGGTCAGGGGAGATGAAAAACTGTTTTTT
TRBV4-3	TRBJ1-1	many	15	.	CASSQDTAYEPEAFF	TGCGCCAGCAGCCAAGACACAGCTTACGAACCTGAAGCTTTCTTT
TRBV4-1	TRBJ2-7	few	15	TRBD2	CASSQDGSGAYEQYF	TGCGCCAGCAGCCAAGATGGGAGCGGGGCCTACGAGCAGTACTTC
TRBV7-2	TRBJ2-7	many	15	.	CASSYPGLGGGEQYF	TGTGCCAGCAGCTACCCGGGACTGGGCGGCGGGGAGCAGTACTTC
TRBV27	TRBJ1-2	many	14	.	CASTSGAGAEGYTF	TGTGCCAGCACTTCAGGGGCAGGAGCGGAGGGCTACACCTTC
TRBV3-1	TRBJ2-5	many	15	TRBD2	CASSRITSGPETQYF	TGTGCCAGCAGCCGAATCACTAGCGGACCAGAGACCCAGTACTTC
TRBV7-7	TRBJ2-5	many	14	.	CASSPLEDKETQYF	TGTGCCAGCAGCCCACTCGAAGATAAAGAGACCCAGTACTTC
TRBV9	TRBJ1-1	.	14	TRBD1	CASSVEDRAGEAFF	TGTGCCAGCAGCGTCGAGGACAGGGCAGGGGAAGCTTTCTTT
TRBV20-1	TRBJ1-4	few	15	.	CSARDREGLNEKLFF	TGCAGTGCTAGAGATCGGGAGGGACTTAATGAAAAACTGTTTTTT
TRBV30	TRBJ2-7	few	13	.	CAWSVLLNYEQYF	TGTGCCTGGAGTGTTCTCCTTAACTACGAGCAGTACTTC
TRBV19	TRBJ1-5	many	16	.	CASSMEGTYSNQPQHF	TGTGCCAGTAGTATGGAAGGGACTTATAGCAATCAGCCCCAGCATTTT
TRBV6-5	TRBJ2-1	few	13	.	CASSPTPYNEQFF	TGTGCCAGCAGCCCCACACCCTACAATGAGCAGTTCTTC
TRBV20-1	TRBJ1-3	.	14	.	CSARETGSGNTIYF	TGCAGTGCTAGAGAAACAGGCTCTGGAAACACCATATATTTT
TRBV4-3	TRBJ2-7	.	15	.	CASSQGASAHYEQYF	TGCGCCAGCAGCCAAGGGGCTAGCGCTCACTACGAGCAGTACTTC
TRBV6-2/TRBV6-3	TRBJ2-7	.	13	.	CASSVQGRHEQYF	TGTGCCAGCAGTGTTCAGGGTCGCCACGAGCAGTACTTC
TRBV19	TRBJ2-7	few	15	TRBD1	CASSLNYRGSYEQYF	TGTGCCAGTAGTCTGAACTACAGGGGCTCCTACGAGCAGTACTTC
TRBV19	TRBJ1-1	few	15	.	CASSIFGRSDAEAFF	TGTGCCAGTAGTATATTCGGACGCTCGGACGCTGAAGCTTTCTTT
TRBV7-9	TRBJ2-7	.	16	.	CASSTTTATITYEQYF	TGTGCCAGCAGCACCACCACGGCGACAATTACCTACGAGCAGTACTTC
TRBV19	TRBJ2-3	few	17	.	CASSIDAGTSGADTQYF	TGTGCCAGTAGTATAGACGCGGGGACCTCTGGGGCAGATACGCAGTATTTT
TRBV28	TRBJ1-1	many	13	TRBD1	CASSLLQGVGAFF	TGTGCCAGCAGTTTATTACAGGGGGTTGGGGCTTTCTTT
TRBV5-3	TRBJ2-3	.	15	TRBD2	CASSLLLAGGVAQYF	TGTGCCAGCAGCTTGTTACTAGCGGGGGGGGTTGCGCAGTATTTT
TRBV30	TRBJ2-3	many	13	.	CAWHGEFTDTQYF	TGTGCCTGGCACGGGGAGTTCACAGATACGCAGTATTTT
TRBV7-2	TRBJ2-5	few	20	TRBD1	CASSLLYAVRDSPYQETQYF	TGTGCCAGCAGCTTATTGTATGCGGTGAGGGACAGCCCGTACCAAGAGACCCAGTACTTC
TRBV5-4	TRBJ2-7	.	14	.	CASSLEGLSYEQHF	TGTGCCAGCAGCTTGGAGGGACTGAGCTACGAGCAGCACTTC
TRBV14	TRBJ1-1	.	16	.	CASSPYGRPENTEAFF	TGTGCCAGCAGCCCCTACGGGAGGCCAGAGAACACTGAAGCTTTCTTT
TRBV5-6	TRBJ2-7	many	14	TRBD2	CASSSGLATNEQYF	TGTGCCAGCAGCTCGGGACTAGCGACCAACGAGCAGTACTTC
TRBV7-6	TRBJ2-2	few	17	TRBD2	CASSKASGGPDTGELFF	TGTGCCAGCAGCAAAGCTAGCGGGGGACCAGACACCGGGGAGCTGTTTTTT
TRBV5-4	TRBJ1-4	.	15	.	CASSHRGLLNEKLFF	TGTGCCAGCAGCCACCGGGGACTGCTTAATGAAAAACTGTTTTTT
TRBV28	TRBJ2-1	.	14	TRBD2	CASRTSGRASEQSF	TGTGCCAGCAGGACTAGCGGGAGGGCCTCTGAGCAGTCCTTC
TRBV4-3	TRBJ1-5	few	15	.	CASSQDRTPRQPQHF	TGCGCCAGCAGCCAAGATAGGACACCCAGACAGCCCCAGCATTTT
TRBV3-1	TRBJ1-2	.	16	TRBD1	CASSQGSGTGDYGYTF	TGTGCCAGCAGCCAAGGTTCCGGGACAGGCGACTATGGCTACACCTTC
TRBV10-3	TRBJ2-7	many	13	.	CAISESGLYEQYF	TGTGCCATCAGTGAGTCAGGACTCTACGAGCAGTACTTC
TRBV11-3	TRBJ2-1	.	17	TRBD1	CASSSSPPGQGVNEQFF	TGTGCCAGCAGCTCATCTCCCCCGGGACAGGGTGTAAATGAGCAGTTCTTC
TRBV7-9	TRBJ2-7	.	13	.	CASSERTTYEQYF	TGTGCCAGCAGCGAACGGACAACCTACGAGCAGTACTTC
TRBV12-3/TRBV12-4	TRBJ2-4	many	12	.	CASSPDRNIQYF	TGTGCCAGCAGTCCAGACAGAAACATTCAGTACTTC
TRBV5-1	TRBJ2-3	once	15	.	CASSPLSGWADTQYF	TGCGCCAGCAGCCCTTTGTCGGGTTGGGCAGATACGCAGTATTTT
TRBV23-1	TRBJ2-7	.	17	.	CASSQSPPRRAAYGQYF	TGCGCCAGCAGTCAATCACCCCCCAGGCGGGCTGCCTACGGGCAGTACTTC
TRBV29-1	TRBJ1-1	many	13	.	CSVEDVENTEAFF	TGCAGCGTTGAAGATGTGGAGAACACTGAAGCTTTCTTT
TRBV20-1	TRBJ2-5	few	15	.	CSARSWDGERETQYF	TGCAGTGCTAGATCCTGGGACGGCGAGCGGGAGACCCAGTACTTC
TRBV12-3/TRBV12-4	TRBJ1-5	.	16	.	CASSEFGTTWEKPQHF	TGTGCCAGCAGTGAATTCGGGACAACGTGGGAAAAGCCCCAGCATTTT
TRBV9	TRBJ2-3	.	19	TRBD2	CASSASDVGLAGFTDTQYF	TGTGCCAGCAGCGCGTCCGACGTCGGACTAGCGGGGTTTACAGATACGCAGTATTTT
TRBV4-3	TRBJ1-4	many	14	.	CASSQDTTDEKLFF	TGCGCCAGCAGCCAAGATACGACAGATGAAAAACTGTTTTTT